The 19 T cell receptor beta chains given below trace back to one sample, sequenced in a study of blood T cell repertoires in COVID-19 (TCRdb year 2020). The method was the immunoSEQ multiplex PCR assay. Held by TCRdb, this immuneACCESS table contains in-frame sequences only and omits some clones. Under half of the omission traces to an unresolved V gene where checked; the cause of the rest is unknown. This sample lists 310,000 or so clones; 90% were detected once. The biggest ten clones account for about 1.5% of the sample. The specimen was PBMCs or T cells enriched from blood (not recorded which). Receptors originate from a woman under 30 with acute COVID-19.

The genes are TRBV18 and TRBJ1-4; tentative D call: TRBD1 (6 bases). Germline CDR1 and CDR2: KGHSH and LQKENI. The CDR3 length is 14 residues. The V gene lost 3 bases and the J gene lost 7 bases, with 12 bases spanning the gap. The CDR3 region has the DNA TGTGCCAGCTCACCCCGGGACAACGGTGAAAAACTGTTTTTT. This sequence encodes CASSPRDNGEKLFF.

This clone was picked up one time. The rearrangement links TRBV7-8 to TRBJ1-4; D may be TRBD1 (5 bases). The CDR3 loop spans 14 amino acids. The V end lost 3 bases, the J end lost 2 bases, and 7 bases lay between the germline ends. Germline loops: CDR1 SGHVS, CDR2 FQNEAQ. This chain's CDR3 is CASSFRVTNEKLFF. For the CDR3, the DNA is TGTGCCAGCAGCTTCAGGGTGACTAATGAAAAACTGTTTTTT.

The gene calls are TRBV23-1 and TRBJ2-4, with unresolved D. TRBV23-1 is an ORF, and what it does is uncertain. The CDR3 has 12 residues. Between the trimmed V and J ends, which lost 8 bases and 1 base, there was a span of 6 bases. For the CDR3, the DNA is TGCGCCAGCTTGAGGGCCAAAAACATTCAGTACTTC. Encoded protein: CASLRAKNIQYF.

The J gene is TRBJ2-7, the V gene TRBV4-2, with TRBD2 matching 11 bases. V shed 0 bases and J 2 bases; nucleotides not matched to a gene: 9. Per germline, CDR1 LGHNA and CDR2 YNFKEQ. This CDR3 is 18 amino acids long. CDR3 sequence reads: CASSQDSQLAGAAYEQYF. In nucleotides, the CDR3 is TGTGCCAGCAGCCAAGATAGCCAACTAGCGGGAGCCGCCTACGAGCAGTACTTC.

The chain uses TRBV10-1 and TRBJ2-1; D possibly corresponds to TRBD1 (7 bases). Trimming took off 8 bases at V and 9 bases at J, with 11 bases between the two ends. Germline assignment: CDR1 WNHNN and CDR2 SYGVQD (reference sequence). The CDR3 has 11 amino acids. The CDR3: CASGGGGEQFF. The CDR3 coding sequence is TGCGCCAGCGGAGGGGGCGGTGAGCAGTTCTTC.

The CDR3 coding sequence is TGTGCCAGCAGTTTCGGACTAGCGGGATACAATGAGCAGTTCTTC. Amino acids: CASSFGLAGYNEQFF. V gene TRBV6-5 combines with J gene TRBJ2-1, with TRBD2 matching over 12 bases. V lost 4 bases and J lost 4; bases outside the gene matches: 2. The CDR3 runs to 15 residues. The germline V gene encodes CDR1 MNHEY and CDR2 SVGAGI.

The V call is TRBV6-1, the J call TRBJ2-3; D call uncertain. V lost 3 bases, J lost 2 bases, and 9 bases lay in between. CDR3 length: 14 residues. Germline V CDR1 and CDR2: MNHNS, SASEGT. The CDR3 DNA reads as TGTGCCAGCAGTGAGATAGCCACCACAGATACGCAGTATTTT. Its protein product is CASSEIATTDTQYF.

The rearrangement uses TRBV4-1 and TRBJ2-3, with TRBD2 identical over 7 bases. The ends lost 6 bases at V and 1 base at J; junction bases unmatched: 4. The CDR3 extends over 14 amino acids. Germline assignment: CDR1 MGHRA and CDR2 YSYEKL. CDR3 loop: CASRRGSGTDTQYF. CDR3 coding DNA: TGCGCCAGCAGGCGGGGGAGCGGCACAGATACGCAGTATTTT.

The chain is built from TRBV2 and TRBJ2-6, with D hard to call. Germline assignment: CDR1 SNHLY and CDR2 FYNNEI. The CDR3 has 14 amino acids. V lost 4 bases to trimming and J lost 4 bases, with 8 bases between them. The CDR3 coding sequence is TGTGCCAGCAGTGGAGTGAAAGGGGCCAACGTCCTGACTTTC. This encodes CASSGVKGANVLTF.

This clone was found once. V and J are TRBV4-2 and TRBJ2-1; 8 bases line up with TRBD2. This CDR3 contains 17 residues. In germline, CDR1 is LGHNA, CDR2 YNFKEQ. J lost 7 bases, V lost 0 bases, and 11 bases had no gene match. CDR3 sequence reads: CASSQEGETSGRNEQFF. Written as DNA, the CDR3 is TGTGCCAGCAGCCAAGAGGGAGAAACTAGCGGACGGAATGAGCAGTTCTTC.

CDR3 sequence (DNA): TGTGCTAGTGGTTTGGTATTCGAGGGACAGGGATATAGGAATCAGCCCCAGCATTTT. Its translation is CASGLVFEGQGYRNQPQHF. The chain combines TRBV12-5 with TRBJ1-5, with 9 nucleotides matching TRBD1. Unmatched junction bases numbered 13, after V lost 0 bases and J lost 4 bases. The CDR3 spans 19 residues. Germline V CDR1 and CDR2: LGHNT, FRNRAP.

The CDR3 coding sequence is TGTGCCAGCAGCCACACAAACGGACTAGCGGGAGTTGAGTACTTC. This sequence encodes CASSHTNGLAGVEYF. The chain joins TRBV11-2 to TRBJ2-7; 13 nucleotides align to TRBD2. After removal of 5 bases from V and 11 bases from J, the junction contained 12 bases not matched to a gene. Per germline, CDR1 SGHAT and CDR2 FQNNGV. This CDR3 spans 15 amino acids.

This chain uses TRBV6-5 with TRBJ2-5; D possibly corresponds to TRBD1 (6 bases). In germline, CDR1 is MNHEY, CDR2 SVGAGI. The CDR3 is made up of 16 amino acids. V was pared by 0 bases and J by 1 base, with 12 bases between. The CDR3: CASSYSRDTSQETQYF. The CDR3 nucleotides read TGTGCCAGCAGTTACTCGAGGGACACCTCCCAAGAGACCCAGTACTTC.

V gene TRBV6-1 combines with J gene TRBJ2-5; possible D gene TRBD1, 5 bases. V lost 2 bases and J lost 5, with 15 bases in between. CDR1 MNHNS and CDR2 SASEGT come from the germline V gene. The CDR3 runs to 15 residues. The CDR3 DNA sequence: TGTGCCAGCAGTGAATTAACAGGCGTTGGGGAGACCCAGTACTTC. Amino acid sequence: CASSELTGVGETQYF.

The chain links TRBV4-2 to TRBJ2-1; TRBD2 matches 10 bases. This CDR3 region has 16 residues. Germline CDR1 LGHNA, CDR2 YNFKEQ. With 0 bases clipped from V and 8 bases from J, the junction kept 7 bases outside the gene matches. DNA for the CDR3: TGTGCCAGCAGCCAAGATTGGGCTAGCGGGAGTTATGAGCAGTTCTTC. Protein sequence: CASSQDWASGSYEQFF.

The CDR3 protein is CASTRDTRQRLFF. The DNA for the CDR3 is TGTGCCAGCACTAGGGACACTCGACAGAGGCTGTTTTTT. The J gene is TRBJ1-4, the V gene TRBV2, with D tentatively TRBD1 (6 bases). The CDR3 runs to 13 residues. Germline lookup yields CDR1 SNHLY and CDR2 FYNNEI. V dropped 7 bases and J dropped 14 bases, with 20 bases sitting between them.

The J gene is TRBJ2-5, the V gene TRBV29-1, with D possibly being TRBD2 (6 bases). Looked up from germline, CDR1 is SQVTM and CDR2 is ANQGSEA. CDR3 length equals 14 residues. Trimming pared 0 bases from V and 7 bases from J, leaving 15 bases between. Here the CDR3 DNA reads TGCAGCGTTGAAGATCTTGGCAGGGAGGCGACCCAGTACTTC. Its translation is CSVEDLGREATQYF.

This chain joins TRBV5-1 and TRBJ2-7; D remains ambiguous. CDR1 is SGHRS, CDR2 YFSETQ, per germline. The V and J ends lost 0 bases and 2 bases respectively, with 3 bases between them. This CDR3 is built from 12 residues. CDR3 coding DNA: TGCGCCAGCAGCTTGGCCACCTACGAGCAGTACTTC. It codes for CASSLATYEQYF.

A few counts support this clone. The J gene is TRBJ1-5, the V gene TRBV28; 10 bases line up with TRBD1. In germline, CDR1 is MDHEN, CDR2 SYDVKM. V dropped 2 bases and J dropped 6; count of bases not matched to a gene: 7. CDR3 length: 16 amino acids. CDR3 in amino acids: CASSLLLGQGSQPQHF. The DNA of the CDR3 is TGTGCCAGCAGTTTACTCTTGGGACAGGGGTCTCAGCCCCAGCATTTT.